This note documents a single T cell receptor beta chain sequence. The data derive from a study of blood T cell repertoires in COVID-19. Using immunoSEQ multiplex PCR, the repertoire was profiled, and TCRdb retains in-frame clones only, with some absent. The profile covers some 220,000 clones, with 75% to 85% appearing a single time and more than 5% taken by the ten largest. The length of the CDR3 is 14 residues. The V end lost 5 bases, the J end lost 5 bases, and 15 bases lay between the germline ends. CDR1 and CDR2 from the germline V gene are SGDLS and YYNGEE. The V and J genes are TRBV9 and TRBJ2-3, with a tentative D call TRBD1 (5 bases). The sample consisted of peripheral blood. This clonotype originated in a human donor in a cohort sampled during active COVID-19. The CDR3, as DNA: TGTGCCAGCAGTCTAGGGGATCTCAAAGATACGCAGTATTTT. Its protein product is CASSLGDLKDTQYF. The full variable domain, completed using reference TRBV9 and TRBJ2-3, is DSGVTQTPKHLITATGQRVTLRCSPRSGDLSVYWYQQSLDQGLQFLIQYYNGEERAKGNILERFSAQQFPDLHSELNLSSLELGDSALYFCASSLGDLKDTQYFGPGTRLTVL.